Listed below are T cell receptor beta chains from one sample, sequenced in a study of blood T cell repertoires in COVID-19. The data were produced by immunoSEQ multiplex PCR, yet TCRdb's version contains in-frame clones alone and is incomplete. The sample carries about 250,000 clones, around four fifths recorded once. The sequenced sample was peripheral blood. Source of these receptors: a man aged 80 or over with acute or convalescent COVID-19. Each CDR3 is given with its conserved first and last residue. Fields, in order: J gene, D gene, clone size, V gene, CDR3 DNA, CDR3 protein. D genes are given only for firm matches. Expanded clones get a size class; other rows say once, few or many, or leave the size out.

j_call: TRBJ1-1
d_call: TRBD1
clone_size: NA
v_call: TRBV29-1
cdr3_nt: TGCACCGGACAGGGCCCGGGGACTGAAGCTTTCTTT
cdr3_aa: CTGQGPGTEAFF

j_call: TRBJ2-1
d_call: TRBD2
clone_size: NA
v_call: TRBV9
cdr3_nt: TGTGCCAGCACCCTCACTAGCGGGGTTTACAATGAGCAGTTCTTC
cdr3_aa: CASTLTSGVYNEQFF

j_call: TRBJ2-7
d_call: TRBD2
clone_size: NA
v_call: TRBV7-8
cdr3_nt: TGTGCCAGCAGCATAAAACCGGGACTAGCGCAGTACGAGCAGTACTTC
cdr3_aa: CASSIKPGLAQYEQYF

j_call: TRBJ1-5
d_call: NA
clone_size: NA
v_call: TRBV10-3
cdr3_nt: TGTGCCATCAGTGATTTTGTAAATCAGCCCCAGCATTTT
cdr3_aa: CAISDFVNQPQHF

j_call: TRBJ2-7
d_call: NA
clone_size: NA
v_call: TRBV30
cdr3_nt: TGTGCCTGGGTAGTAGGGGCTGGCGAGCAGTACTTC
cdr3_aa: CAWVVGAGEQYF

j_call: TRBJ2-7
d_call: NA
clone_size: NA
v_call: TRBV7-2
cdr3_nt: TGTGCCAGCAGCTTAGAGGCGGGGCCTAAGTACTTC
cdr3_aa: CASSLEAGPKYF

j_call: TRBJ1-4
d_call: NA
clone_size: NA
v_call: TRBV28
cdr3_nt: TGTGCCAGCAGTTTAACTTCAGGGTGGGAAGTGTTTTTT
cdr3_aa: CASSLTSGWEVFF

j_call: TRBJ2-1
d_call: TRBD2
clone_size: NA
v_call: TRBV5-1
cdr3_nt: TGCGCCAGCAGTCGAGCGGGGGAGGCCTACAATGAGCAGTTCTTC
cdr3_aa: CASSRAGEAYNEQFF

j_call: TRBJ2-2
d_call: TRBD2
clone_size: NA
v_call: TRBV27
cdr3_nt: TGTGCCAGCAAAGGGACTACCCACACCGGGGAGCTGTTTTTT
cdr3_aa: CASKGTTHTGELFF

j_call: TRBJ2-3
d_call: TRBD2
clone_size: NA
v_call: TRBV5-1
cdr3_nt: TGCGCCAGCAGCTTGTCGGGACTAGTCACAGATACGCAGTATTTT
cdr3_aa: CASSLSGLVTDTQYF

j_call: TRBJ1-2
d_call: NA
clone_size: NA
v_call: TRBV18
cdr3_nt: TGTGCCAGCTCACCTACGGGGTCCTATGGCTACACCTTC
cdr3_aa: CASSPTGSYGYTF

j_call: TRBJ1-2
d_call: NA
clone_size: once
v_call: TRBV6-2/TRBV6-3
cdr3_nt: TGTGCCAGCAGTTACGCGGGGAACTATGGCTACACCTTC
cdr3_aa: CASSYAGNYGYTF

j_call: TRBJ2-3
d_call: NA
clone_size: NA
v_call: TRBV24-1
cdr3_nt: TGTGCCACCAGTGATGGTGGCAGATCGAATACGCAGTATTTT
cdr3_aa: CATSDGGRSNTQYF

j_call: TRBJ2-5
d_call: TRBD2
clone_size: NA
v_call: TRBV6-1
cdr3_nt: TGTGCCAGCAGTGCAGGACTAGCGGGGGGGCCCGGGACCCAGTACTTC
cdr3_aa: CASSAGLAGGPGTQYF

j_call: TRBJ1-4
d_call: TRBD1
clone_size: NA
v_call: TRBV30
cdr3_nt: TGTGCCTGGAGCCGGACAGGGGCGGTTGAAAAACTGTTTTTT
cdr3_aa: CAWSRTGAVEKLFF

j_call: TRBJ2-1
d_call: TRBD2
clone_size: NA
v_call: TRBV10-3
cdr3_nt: TGTGCCATCAGTGAGTCGGGACTAGCGGACTATGAGCAGTTCTTC
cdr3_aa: CAISESGLADYEQFF